This T cell receptor (beta chain) was profiled in a study of shared clonotypes between healthy human individuals. Across the whole study: Donors had three CD4 naive, three CD4 memory, two CD8 naive and one CD8 memory plate apiece.

Methods used by the authors: Filtering differed, since immunoSEQ gave only junction sequences and no quality scores. Assay used: immunoSEQ multiplex PCR; TCRdb lists only in-frame clones, some missing. That table gives V, J and clone size, and the DNA gave D and trimming. The sample has roughly 650,000 clones, roughly 95% seen once. The CDR3 consists of 15 residues. CDR1 and CDR2 from the germline V gene are SGDLS and YYNGEE. J was trimmed by 0 bases and V by 0 bases; bases with no gene match: 1. Naive CD8 cells lacked CD45RO, underwent positive selection for CCR7 and left out terminally differentiated effector memory CD45RA+ cells. Donors, without exception, were Caucasian adults residing in Nashville, Tennessee.

This chain uses TRBV9 with TRBJ2-7, with 9 bases aligning to TRBD2. The clonotype originates from a woman under 40 in good health. Source material: naive CD8+ T cells sorted from blood. CDR3 DNA sequence: TGTGCCAGCAGCGTAGAGGGACTAGCCTCCTACGAGCAGTACTTC. Translating gives CASSVEGLASYEQYF.